Listed below are T cell receptor beta chains from one sample, sequenced in a study of PD-1 blockade in classical Hodgkin lymphoma. Sequencing was performed with immunoSEQ multiplex PCR; in TCRdb, only in-frame clones are kept and a portion is missing. The data show about 30,000 clones, 86% seen once. The sample here was CD4+ T cells from blood, taken before the fourth cycle of nivolumab. The receptors come from a human donor with classical Hodgkin lymphoma. The CDR3 runs from the conserved cysteine through the conserved F or W. A D gene is named only where the DNA matches it firmly. A row's size may be missing; if present it is once, few, many or a size class.

size: NA; J: TRBJ1-2; D: NA; V: TRBV6-6; CDR3: CASSDHGYTF; DNA: TGTGCCAGCAGTGACCATGGCTACACCTTC
size: once; J: TRBJ2-6; D: TRBD1; V: TRBV5-6; CDR3: CASRGTGVPGANVLTF; DNA: TGTGCCAGCAGAGGGACAGGGGTTCCAGGGGCCAACGTCCTGACTTTC
size: once; J: TRBJ2-2; D: NA; V: TRBV28; CDR3: CASTPRLETGELFF; DNA: TGTGCCAGCACCCCAAGGTTGGAGACCGGGGAGCTGTTTTTT
size: NA; J: TRBJ1-3; D: TRBD1; V: TRBV28; CDR3: CASSPGQLYSGNTIYF; DNA: TGTGCCAGCAGTCCGGGACAGCTTTACTCTGGAAACACCATATATTTT
size: NA; J: TRBJ1-5; D: NA; V: TRBV7-9; CDR3: CASSLGGYSNQPQHF; DNA: TGTGCCAGCAGCTTAGGAGGGTATAGCAATCAGCCCCAGCATTTT
size: NA; J: TRBJ1-2; D: TRBD1; V: TRBV5-6; CDR3: CASSSMDRAIFYGYTF; DNA: TGTGCCAGCAGCTCGATGGACAGGGCGATATTCTATGGCTACACCTTC
size: NA; J: TRBJ2-1; D: TRBD2; V: TRBV28; CDR3: CASSLGLGLYNEQFF; DNA: TGTGCCAGCAGTTTAGGACTAGGCTTATACAATGAGCAGTTCTTC
size: NA; J: TRBJ1-1; D: TRBD1; V: TRBV10-2; CDR3: CASSERNRGMNTEAFF; DNA: TGCGCCAGCAGTGAGCGTAACAGGGGGATGAACACTGAAGCTTTCTTT
size: NA; J: TRBJ2-3; D: TRBD2; V: TRBV5-1; CDR3: CASSHGPGTSGTSTDTQYF; DNA: TGCGCCAGCAGCCACGGTCCGGGGACTAGCGGAACCAGCACAGATACGCAGTATTTT
size: NA; J: TRBJ2-7; D: TRBD2; V: TRBV5-1; CDR3: CASSFWASGSASYEQYF; DNA: TGCGCCAGCAGCTTTTGGGCTAGCGGGAGCGCATCGTACGAGCAGTACTTC
size: NA; J: TRBJ2-4; D: TRBD1; V: TRBV19; CDR3: CASSIGQGGNIQYF; DNA: TGTGCCAGTAGTATCGGACAGGGCGGAAACATTCAGTACTTC
size: NA; J: TRBJ2-7; D: TRBD1; V: TRBV5-1; CDR3: CASSLGQGAHEQYF; DNA: TGCGCCAGCAGCTTGGGACAGGGGGCTCACGAGCAGTACTTC
size: NA; J: TRBJ2-2; D: TRBD2; V: TRBV11-3; CDR3: CASSSAWTSGGANTGELFF; DNA: TGTGCCAGCAGCTCAGCTTGGACTAGCGGGGGGGCGAACACCGGGGAGCTGTTTTTT
size: NA; J: TRBJ2-4; D: NA; V: TRBV19; CDR3: CASRDRLAKNIQYF; DNA: TGTGCCAGTAGGGACAGACTAGCCAAAAACATTCAGTACTTC
size: NA; J: TRBJ2-7; D: TRBD2; V: TRBV28; CDR3: CASRTGTSGYEQYF; DNA: TGTGCCAGCAGAACCGGGACTAGCGGCTACGAGCAGTACTTC
size: NA; J: TRBJ2-6; D: NA; V: TRBV7-2; CDR3: CASSTSRAGANVLTF; DNA: TGTGCCAGCAGCACTAGCAGGGCTGGGGCCAACGTCCTGACTTTC
size: NA; J: TRBJ1-2; D: TRBD1; V: TRBV27; CDR3: CTSSFLDREYGYTF; DNA: TGTACCAGCAGTTTCCTGGACAGGGAGTATGGCTACACCTTC
size: NA; J: TRBJ2-3; D: TRBD1; V: TRBV10-3; CDR3: CAISDGTVADTQYF; DNA: TGTGCCATTTCCGATGGGACAGTCGCAGATACGCAGTATTTT
size: NA; J: TRBJ2-7; D: TRBD2; V: TRBV25-1; CDR3: CATKTSGSYEQYF; DNA: TGTGCCACCAAGACTAGCGGGAGTTACGAGCAGTACTTC
size: NA; J: TRBJ2-2; D: TRBD2; V: TRBV19; CDR3: CASTPRVGLAGANTGELFF; DNA: TGTGCCAGTACCCCTAGGGTGGGGCTAGCGGGCGCGAACACCGGGGAGCTGTTTTTT
size: NA; J: TRBJ1-1; D: NA; V: TRBV10-2; CDR3: CASSEQSEAFF; DNA: TGCGCCAGCAGCGAACAGTCGGAAGCTTTCTTT
size: NA; J: TRBJ2-7; D: NA; V: TRBV10-3; CDR3: CAIRGTHTYEQYF; DNA: TGTGCCATCAGGGGGACACATACCTACGAGCAGTACTTC
size: NA; J: TRBJ2-7; D: NA; V: TRBV10-3; CDR3: CAISALGQGSYEQYF; DNA: TGTGCCATCAGTGCCCTCGGGCAGGGGTCCTACGAGCAGTACTTC
size: NA; J: TRBJ1-1; D: TRBD1; V: TRBV6-1; CDR3: CASAGQGVGEAFF; DNA: TGTGCCAGCGCAGGACAGGGGGTGGGTGAAGCTTTCTTT
size: NA; J: TRBJ1-5; D: NA; V: TRBV7-8; CDR3: CASSLEDRVYSNQPQHF; DNA: TGTGCCAGCAGCTTAGAAGACAGAGTTTATAGCAATCAGCCCCAGCATTTT
size: few; J: TRBJ2-7; D: TRBD1; V: TRBV4-1; CDR3: CASSLGPQGATYEQYF; DNA: TGCGCCAGCAGCCTGGGTCCACAGGGGGCCACGTACGAGCAGTACTTC
size: NA; J: TRBJ1-1; D: NA; V: TRBV28; CDR3: CASRSTGEAFF; DNA: TGTGCCAGCAGGTCTACAGGGGAAGCTTTCTTT
size: once; J: TRBJ2-5; D: NA; V: TRBV15; CDR3: CATSRVFDSKTQYF; DNA: TGTGCCACCAGCAGAGTTTTTGACAGCAAGACCCAGTACTTC
size: once; J: TRBJ2-1; D: NA; V: TRBV19; CDR3: CASSIGTLSSYNEQFF; DNA: TGTGCCAGTAGTATCGGGACGCTGAGCTCCTACAATGAGCAGTTCTTC
size: NA; J: TRBJ1-1; D: NA; V: TRBV27; CDR3: CASSLRDWRNTEAFF; DNA: TGTGCCAGCAGTTTGAGGGACTGGAGGAACACTGAAGCTTTCTTT
size: NA; J: TRBJ2-3; D: NA; V: TRBV4-1; CDR3: CASSQDRARRTDTQYF; DNA: TGCGCCAGCAGCCAAGATCGGGCTAGACGCACAGATACGCAGTATTTT
size: once; J: TRBJ1-5; D: NA; V: TRBV6-1; CDR3: CASRELSNQPQHF; DNA: TGTGCAAGTCGAGAACTCAGCAATCAGCCCCAGCATTTT
size: NA; J: TRBJ2-7; D: TRBD2; V: TRBV4-2; CDR3: CASSLPWTSGTVYEQYF; DNA: TGTGCCAGCAGCCTTCCTTGGACTAGCGGGACCGTTTACGAGCAGTACTTC
size: NA; J: TRBJ2-3; D: NA; V: TRBV5-5; CDR3: CASSLVGARTDTQYF; DNA: TGTGCCAGCAGCTTGGTGGGGGCTCGGACAGATACGCAGTATTTT
size: NA; J: TRBJ2-7; D: NA; V: TRBV7-9; CDR3: CASSLFGEQYF; DNA: TGTGCCAGCAGCTTATTTGGGGAGCAGTACTTC
size: NA; J: TRBJ1-2; D: NA; V: TRBV7-6; CDR3: CASSSDTTYGYTF; DNA: TGTGCCAGCAGCTCCGACACCACCTATGGCTACACCTTC
size: NA; J: TRBJ2-5; D: TRBD2; V: TRBV2; CDR3: CASSEALGLVETQYF; DNA: TGTGCCAGCAGTGAAGCGCTCGGACTAGTGGAGACCCAGTACTTC
size: once; J: TRBJ2-7; D: NA; V: TRBV20-1; CDR3: CSALRGYEQYF; DNA: TGCAGTGCCCTCAGGGGATACGAGCAGTACTTC
size: NA; J: TRBJ1-4; D: NA; V: TRBV18; CDR3: CASSPRGATNEKLFF; DNA: TGTGCCAGCTCACCACGGGGGGCAACGAATGAAAAACTGTTTTTT
size: NA; J: TRBJ1-4; D: NA; V: TRBV2; CDR3: CASSEITEKLFF; DNA: TGTGCCAGCAGTGAAATCACTGAAAAACTGTTTTTT